Listed here are 22 T cell receptor beta chains from one sample, sequenced in a study of T cells in Graves' hyperthyroidism and ophthalmopathy. RNA transcripts provided the source from which TCR beta CDR3 regions were amplified. First-round RT-PCR with HTBI primers amplified the TCR CDR3 region. TCRdb itself ran the multiplex PCR reads through MiXCR, one entry per CDR3 protein. This sample has fewer than 650,000 distinct CDR3 sequences, with about 15% found just once. The sequencing sample was made of blood. The receptor set was obtained from a woman in her forties with Graves' hyperthyroidism.

The chain uses TRBV28 and TRBJ2-2; perhaps TRBD2 as D (6 bases). V was pared by 6 bases and J by 0 bases, with 11 bases between. This CDR3 comprises 15 residues. Germline CDR1 reads MDHEN; CDR2 reads SYDVKM. CDR3 loop: CASRPGTSNTGELFF. The CDR3 DNA is TGTGCCAGCAGACCCGGGACTTCGAACACCGGGGAGCTGTTTTTT.

The chain couples TRBV7-2 to TRBJ2-7, with 8 bases identical to TRBD1. Germline loops: CDR1 SGHTA, CDR2 FQGNSA. V shed 5 bases, J shed 5 bases, and the junction held 11 bases outside the gene matches. The length of the CDR3 is 15 residues. CDR3 region: CASSPGQGLSDEQYF. The CDR3 DNA reads TGTGCCAGCAGCCCCGGACAGGGTTTGTCAGACGAGCAGTACTTC. Full variable domain (missing parts from reference TRBV7-2 and TRBJ2-7): GAGVSQSPSNKVTEKGKDVELRCDPISGHTALYWYRQSLGQGLEFLIYFQGNSAPDKSGLPSDRFSAERTGGSVSTLTIQRTQQEDSAVYLCASSPGQGLSDEQYFGPGTRLTVT.

This clonotype was counted many times. J is TRBJ1-1 and V is TRBV6-2 or TRBV6-3; tentatively, D is TRBD1 (5 bases). The CDR3 loop spans 16 amino acids. Germline-derived CDR1 and CDR2 are MNHEY and SVGEGT. V was clipped by 6 bases and J by 1 base, with 18 bases between them. CDR3 region: CASSRGGVDKNTEAFF. CDR3 DNA sequence: TGTGCCAGCAGCCGTGGTGGGGTGGACAAGAACACTGAAGCTTTCTTT.

The chain is built from TRBV12-3 or TRBV12-4 and TRBJ2-3; no clear D gene. Trimming took 5 bases from V and 1 from J, leaving 25 bases between them. This CDR3 has 19 amino acids. Written as DNA, the CDR3 is TGTGCCAGCAGTGCCAGCTGCCACCTGGGCCCTTTGGGCACAGATACGCAGTATTTT. Residues: CASSASCHLGPLGTDTQYF.

This clonotype was seen many times. The V call is TRBV6-1, the J call TRBJ1-1; the match to TRBD1 covers 7 bases. Germline CDR1 and CDR2: MNHNS and SASEGT. The CDR3 contains 16 residues. V shed 5 bases and J 0 bases; nucleotides not matched to a gene: 9. The CDR3 sequence: CASSSGQANMNTEAFF. The CDR3 bases are TGTGCCAGCAGTTCCGGACAGGCTAACATGAACACTGAAGCTTTCTTT.

This clonotype has just a few counts. V gene TRBV9 combines with J gene TRBJ1-2; tentative D call: TRBD1 (5 bases). This CDR3 is built from 14 residues. The V end lost 0 bases, the J end lost 2 bases, and 8 bases lay between the germline ends. The V gene's germline CDR1 is SGDLS and CDR2 YYNGEE. This CDR3 reads CASSVEPGNYGYTF. The DNA for the CDR3 is TGTGCCAGCAGCGTAGAGCCAGGGAACTATGGCTACACCTTC.

This clonotype has a handful of counts. The CDR3 DNA sequence: TGTGCCAGCAGCTTCCGGGACTCGGAGACGTCAAAACTGTTTTTT. This encodes CASSFRDSETSKLFF. V gene TRBV7-2 combines with J gene TRBJ1-4; TRBD1 is a possible D gene (5 bases). The germline V and J ends were trimmed by 3 bases and 10 bases, with 18 bases remaining between them. The CDR3 consists of 15 residues. Germline loops: CDR1 SGHTA, CDR2 FQGNSA.

This clonotype was counted many times. The chain carries TRBV28 and TRBJ2-5; the match to TRBD1 covers 8 bases. With V trimmed by 4 bases and J by 5 bases, 6 bases remained unmatched. CDR1 MDHEN and CDR2 SYDVKM come from the germline V gene. This CDR3 comprises 14 residues. CDR3 bases: TGTGCCAGCAGTTCCCGACAGGGGATGGAGACCCAGTACTTC. This translates into CASSSRQGMETQYF.

In its sample, this clonotype was seen many times. This rearrangement joins TRBV5-1 to TRBJ1-4; 7 bases are a match to TRBD1. This CDR3 comprises 17 residues. V shed 0 bases, J shed 5 bases, and the junction held 10 bases outside the gene matches. Germline CDR1 and CDR2: SGHRS and YFSETQ. The CDR3 DNA reads as TGCGCCAGCAGCTTGGGACAGGGAACCCTCAAAAATGAAAAACTGTTTTTT. This encodes CASSLGQGTLKNEKLFF.

The genes are TRBV29-1 and TRBJ1-2, with D unresolved. Germline V CDR1 and CDR2: SQVTM, ANQGSEA. Trimming took off 1 base at V and 4 bases at J, with 1 base between the two ends. The CDR3 length is 10 residues. The CDR3 region has the DNA TGCAGCGTTGAAGGCTATGGCTACACCTTC. It specifies CSVEGYGYTF.

The chain carries TRBV5-1 and TRBJ2-2; 8 nucleotides line up with TRBD2. The CDR3 runs 16 residues. Germline V gives CDR1 SGHRS, CDR2 YFSETQ. The ends lost 5 bases at V and 5 bases at J; junction bases unmatched: 11. CDR3 region: CASRPSSGSGTGELFF. CDR3 sequence (DNA): TGCGCCAGCAGACCCTCAAGCGGGAGCGGAACCGGGGAGCTGTTTTTT.

This clonotype was seen a few times. The V and J genes are TRBV5-1 and TRBJ1-4, with 7 bases that match TRBD1. CDR3 length equals 15 residues. Germline-derived CDR1 and CDR2 are SGHRS and YFSETQ. V shed 0 bases and J 3 bases; nucleotides not matched to a gene: 2. The CDR3 protein is CASSLGQGPNEKLFF. As DNA, the CDR3 is TGCGCCAGCAGCTTGGGACAGGGCCCTAATGAAAAACTGTTTTTT.

This clonotype came up many times. The chain employs TRBV20-1 and TRBJ2-3; D is uncertain. Looked up from germline, CDR1 is DFQATT and CDR2 is SNEGSKA (reference sequence). V lost 0 bases and J 0 bases, leaving 10 bases between the germline ends. The CDR3 has 15 residues. CDR3 sequence reads: CSARDWVGSTDTQYF. The CDR3 nucleotides read TGCAGTGCTAGAGATTGGGTGGGGAGCACAGATACGCAGTATTTT.

This clonotype was picked up one time. V gene TRBV2 combines with J gene TRBJ2-1, with 9 bases that match TRBD2. CDR3 length: 15 amino acids. Germline lookup yields CDR1 SNHLY and CDR2 FYNNEI. V dropped 8 bases and J dropped 0; count of bases not matched to a gene: 5. The CDR3 nucleotides are TGTGCCAGCGCGGGAGGGAGGGCCTCCTACAATGAGCAGTTCTTC. This translates into CASAGGRASYNEQFF. Looking up the rest from reference TRBV2 and TRBJ2-1 gives the full variable domain: EPEVTQTPSHQVTQMGQEVILRCVPISNHLYFYWYRQILGQKVEFLVSFYNNEISEKSEIFDDQFSVERPDGSNFTLKIRSTKLEDSAMYFCASAGGRASYNEQFFGPGTRLTVL.

A few counts support this clonotype. Possible read error: a much larger clone is one base away. The chain uses TRBV12-3 or TRBV12-4 and TRBJ1-1; a possible D gene is TRBD1 (5 bases). Trimming shortened V by 6 bases and J by 6 bases, and 14 bases separated the two germline ends. The CDR3 contains 13 residues. The CDR3 loop reads CASSPVWGAEAFF. The CDR3 nucleotides are TGTGCCAGCAGCCCCGTCTGGGGGGCTGAAGCTTTCTTT.

CDR3 bases: TGTGCCAGCAGCTTAGTGGGGGGGACTAGCGGGACCTATGAGCAGTTCTTC. This sequence encodes CASSLVGGTSGTYEQFF. The rearrangement links TRBV7-2 to TRBJ2-1; 13 nucleotides line up with TRBD2. CDR1 SGHTA and CDR2 FQGNSA come from the germline V gene. The CDR3 totals 17 residues. Germline trimming cut 1 base from V and 8 bases from J; bases unmatched to any gene: 8.

This clonotype has a count of ten or more. The V gene is TRBV3-1, the J gene TRBJ2-2; no clear D gene. CDR1 and CDR2 from the germline V gene are LGHDT and YNNKEL (reference sequence). The CDR3 runs to 12 residues. Trimming stripped 0 bases from V and 13 bases from J, with 9 bases between. The CDR3 nucleotides read TGTGCCAGCAGCCAAGACGCATTGGGGCTGTTTTTT. Protein product: CASSQDALGLFF.

The table lists this clonotype with many counts. V is TRBV28 and J is TRBJ1-5; no definite D call. Trimming took 1 base from V and 0 from J, leaving 7 bases between them. The CDR3 consists of 15 residues. CDR1 is MDHEN and CDR2 is SYDVKM in the germline V gene. The CDR3 loop reads CASSLLAVSNQPQHF. DNA of the CDR3: TGTGCCAGCAGTTTATTGGCGGTTAGCAATCAGCCCCAGCATTTT. The variable domain in full, completed from reference TRBV28 and TRBJ1-5, reads DVKVTQSSRYLVKRTGEKVFLECVQDMDHENMFWYRQDPGLGLRLIYFSYDVKMKEKGDIPEGYSVSREKKERFSLILESASTNQTSMYLCASSLLAVSNQPQHFGDGTRLSIL.

The chain employs TRBV19 and TRBJ2-1; TRBD2 agrees at 11 bases. This CDR3 comprises 17 residues. CDR1 is LNHDA and CDR2 is SQIVND in the germline V gene (reference sequence). V lost 5 bases to trimming and J lost 6 bases; unmatched junction nucleotides: 12. As DNA, the CDR3 is TGTGCCAGTAGTTCCGGGACTAGCGGAGGCTTCTTCAATGAGCAGTTCTTC. Its translation: CASSSGTSGGFFNEQFF. The full variable domain, its missing parts supplied by reference TRBV19 and TRBJ2-1, is DGGITQSPKYLFRKEGQNVTLSCEQNLNHDAMYWYRQDPGQGLRLIYYSQIVNDFQKGDIAEGYSVSREKKESFPLTVTSAQKNPTAFYLCASSSGTSGGFFNEQFFGPGTRLTVL.

This clonotype has a count of ten or more. The chain employs TRBV27 and TRBJ2-1; 9 nucleotides match TRBD2. Germline V gene lookup returns CDR1 MNHEY and CDR2 SMNVEV (reference sequence). The CDR3 sequence is 14 residues long. V lost 5 bases, J lost 8 bases, and 7 bases stayed unmatched. CDR3 DNA: TGTGCCAGCAGTGCCGGGACTAGCATCGATGAGCAGTTCTTC. Amino acids: CASSAGTSIDEQFF.

This clonotype was counted many times. This sequence joins TRBV27 and TRBJ1-6; the D gene is possibly TRBD1 (5 bases). The germline V and J ends were trimmed by 5 bases and 11 bases, with 13 bases remaining between them. CDR1 and CDR2 (germline): MNHEY, SMNVEV (reference sequence). The CDR3 has 13 residues. CDR3: CASSPEGPPPLHF. The CDR3 region has the DNA TGTGCCAGCAGTCCGGAGGGGCCTCCACCCCTCCACTTT.

The CDR3 sequence is CASRDPATNEKLFF. The CDR3 DNA is TGTGCCAGCCGGGACCCTGCAACTAATGAAAAACTGTTTTTT. The chain couples TRBV16 to TRBJ1-4, with D possibly matching TRBD1 (5 bases). Germline V gives CDR1 KGHSY, CDR2 FQNENV. This CDR3 is 14 amino acids long. V was trimmed by 8 bases and J by 0 bases, leaving 10 bases between them.